Described below is a single TCR beta chain sequence and its context. Antigen specificity is unknown. The PCR employed 60 Vbeta primers together with 13 Jbeta primers. Some clones are missing from TCRdb's copy, which holds only in-frame ones; the method was immunoSEQ multiplex PCR. The data show 50,000 to 65,000 clones, more than 70% seen once. This specimen comes from a study of cytomegalovirus exposure and HLA in healthy donors. Trimming removed 4 bases at V and 4 bases at J, with 16 bases between. Per the germline V gene, CDR1 is MNHEY and CDR2 is SMNVEV (reference sequence). This CDR3 is 15 amino acids long. Overall study results and limits: Judged likely to be a sequencing artifact was a cluster of highly shared sequence variants. The listing of 160 or so TCR beta chains classed them as cytomegalovirus-associated.

The chain employs TRBV27 and TRBJ1-2, with D unresolved. This clonotype originated in a woman in her thirties or forties in good health and CMV-seropositive. Sequencing was carried out using PBMCs. CDR3 nucleotides: TGTGCCAGCAGTTACGGTGGACCGGGAAGCTATGGCTACACCTTC. It translates to CASSYGGPGSYGYTF.